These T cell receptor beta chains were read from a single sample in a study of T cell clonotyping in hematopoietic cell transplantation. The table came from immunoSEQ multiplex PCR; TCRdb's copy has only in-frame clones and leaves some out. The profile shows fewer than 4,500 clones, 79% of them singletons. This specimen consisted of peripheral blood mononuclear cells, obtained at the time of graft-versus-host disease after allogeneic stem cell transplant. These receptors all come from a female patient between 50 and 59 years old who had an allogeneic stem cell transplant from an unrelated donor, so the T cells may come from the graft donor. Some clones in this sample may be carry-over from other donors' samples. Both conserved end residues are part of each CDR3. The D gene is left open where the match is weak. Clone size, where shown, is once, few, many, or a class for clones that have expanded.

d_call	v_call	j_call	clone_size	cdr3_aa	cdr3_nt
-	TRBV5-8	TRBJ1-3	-	CASSFGWSSGNTIYF	TGTGCCAGCAGCTTCGGGTGGTCCTCTGGAAACACCATATATTTT
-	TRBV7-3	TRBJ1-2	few	CASSLGPGLGGGYTF	TGTGCCAGCAGCTTAGGGCCGGGACTGGGGGGCGGCTACACCTTC
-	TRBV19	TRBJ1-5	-	CASSIGRLMLQPQHF	TGTGCCAGTAGTATAGGTCGTTTAATGCTTCAGCCCCAGCATTTT
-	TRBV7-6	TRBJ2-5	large	CASSLEGSFETQYF	TGTGCCAGCAGCTTAGAAGGTAGCTTTGAGACCCAGTACTTC
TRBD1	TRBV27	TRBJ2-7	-	CASRRQGGRYEQYF	TGTGCCAGCCGCCGACAGGGGGGAAGGTACGAGCAGTACTTC
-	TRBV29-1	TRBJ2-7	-	CSVERQGSYEQYF	TGCAGCGTTGAACGGCAGGGTTCCTACGAGCAGTACTTC
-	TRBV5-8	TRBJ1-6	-	CASSLGVGQGGSPLHF	TGTGCCAGCAGCTTGGGGGTAGGGCAGGGAGGTTCACCCCTCCACTTT
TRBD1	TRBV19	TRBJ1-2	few	CASSISVGQGLFYGYTF	TGTGCCAGTAGTATCAGTGTCGGACAGGGATTATTCTATGGCTACACCTTC
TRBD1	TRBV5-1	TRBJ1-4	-	CASSLGQGRSTNEKLFF	TGCGCCAGCAGCTTGGGACAGGGGAGATCAACTAATGAAAAACTGTTTTTT
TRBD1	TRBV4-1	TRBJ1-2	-	CASSQDGDRGRLNYGYTF	TGCGCCAGCAGCCAAGATGGGGACAGGGGGCGTCTTAACTATGGCTACACCTTC
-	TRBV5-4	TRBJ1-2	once	CASSQTWDGNYGYTF	TGTGCCAGCAGCCAAACCTGGGACGGAAACTATGGCTACACCTTC
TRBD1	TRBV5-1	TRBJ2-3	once	CASSNADRDYRDTQYF	TGCGCCAGCAGCAACGCTGACAGGGATTATAGGGATACGCAGTATTTT
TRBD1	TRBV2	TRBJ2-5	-	CASTRGTGGAETQYF	TGTGCCAGCACCAGGGGGACAGGGGGCGCGGAGACCCAGTACTTC
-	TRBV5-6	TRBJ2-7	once	CASSWKEGEQYF	TGTGCCAGCAGCTGGAAAGAAGGCGAGCAGTACTTC
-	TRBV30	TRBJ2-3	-	CAWGGRTDTQYF	TGTGCCTGGGGGGGGCGCACAGATACGCAGTATTTT
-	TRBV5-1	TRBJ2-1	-	CASSLGLSSYNEQFF	TGCGCCAGCAGCTTGGGTCTCAGCTCCTACAATGAGCAGTTCTTC
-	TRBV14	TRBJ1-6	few	CASSLRGGNSPLHF	TGTGCCAGCAGCCTCAGAGGGGGGAATTCACCCCTCCACTTT
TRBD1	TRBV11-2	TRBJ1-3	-	CASRAPHRGYSGNTIYF	TGTGCCAGCAGAGCCCCTCACAGGGGCTATTCTGGAAACACCATATATTTT
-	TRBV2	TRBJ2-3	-	CASSPRDTSTDTQYF	TGTGCCAGCAGTCCCAGGGACACCTCCACAGATACGCAGTATTTT
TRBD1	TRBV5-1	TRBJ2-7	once	CASSLGDRGEQYF	TGCGCCAGCAGCTTGGGCGACAGGGGGGAGCAGTACTTC
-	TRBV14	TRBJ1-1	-	CASSQDTEDNTEAFF	TGTGCCAGCAGCCAAGATACAGAAGATAACACTGAAGCTTTCTTT
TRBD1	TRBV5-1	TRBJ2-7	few	CASSLGSAGGYEQYF	TGCGCCAGCAGCTTGGGGTCGGCAGGGGGCTACGAGCAGTACTTC
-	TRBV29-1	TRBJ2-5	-	CSGGLQETQYF	TGCAGCGGGGGGCTCCAAGAGACCCAGTACTTC
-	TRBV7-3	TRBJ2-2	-	CASSPIAGLLRGELFF	TGTGCCAGCAGCCCCATCGCCGGACTGCTGAGAGGGGAGCTGTTTTTT
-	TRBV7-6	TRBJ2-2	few	CASSRGGGTGELFF	TGTGCCAGCAGCCGAGGGGGAGGCACCGGGGAGCTGTTTTTT
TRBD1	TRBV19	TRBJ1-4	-	CASSIEGGAYEKLFF	TGTGCCAGTAGTATAGAAGGGGGCGCGTATGAAAAACTGTTTTTT
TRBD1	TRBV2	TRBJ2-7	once	CASSQPGTGTF	TGTGCCAGCAGCCAACCCGGGACAGGCACCTTC
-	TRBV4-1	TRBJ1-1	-	CASSQDETENTEAFF	TGCGCCAGCAGCCAAGACGAGACAGAGAACACTGAAGCTTTCTTT
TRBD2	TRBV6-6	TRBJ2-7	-	CASRQPPGTSGYEQYF	TGTGCCAGCAGACAGCCCCCGGGGACTAGCGGATACGAGCAGTACTTC
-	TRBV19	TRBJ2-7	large	CASSMGRLYEQYF	TGTGCCAGTAGTATGGGCAGGCTCTACGAGCAGTACTTC
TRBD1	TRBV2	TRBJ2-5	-	CATIPLRGSQETQYF	TGTGCCACCATACCACTCAGGGGGTCCCAAGAGACCCAGTACTTC
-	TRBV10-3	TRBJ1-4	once	CAIRGDGHNEKLFF	TGTGCCATCAGGGGGGACGGCCATAATGAAAAACTGTTTTTT
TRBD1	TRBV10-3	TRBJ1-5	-	CAISDRGGNQPQHF	TGTGCCATCAGCGACAGGGGAGGCAATCAGCCCCAGCATTTT